A single sample gave rise to the 27 T cell receptor beta chains below, sequenced in a study of cytotoxic CD8 clonotypes in ibrutinib-treated CLL. Measured with immunoSEQ multiplex PCR; TCRdb has only the in-frame clones, and not every one. The sample yields some 130,000 clones, 70% to 90% seen once. The specimen was PBMCs, collected after 24 months of ibrutinib treatment. These receptors were obtained from a human donor with chronic lymphocytic leukemia.

This clone occurred a few times. The chain couples TRBV28 to TRBJ2-7; no definite D call. The CDR3 consists of 11 residues. Germline V gives CDR1 MDHEN, CDR2 SYDVKM. Trimming removed 6 bases at V and 6 bases at J, with 9 bases between. The DNA for the CDR3 is TGTGCCAGCAGCAATTTATTCGAGCAGTACTTC. Translating gives CASSNLFEQYF.

This clone was seen a handful of times. The chain combines TRBV9 with TRBJ1-2, with 7 bases matching TRBD1. V gave up 2 bases and J gave up 1 base; unmatched junction bases: 11. Germline V gene sequence: CDR1 SGDLS, CDR2 YYNGEE. This CDR3 region has 17 residues. This CDR3 reads CASSVQRGQGVNYGYTF. The DNA of the CDR3 is TGTGCCAGCAGCGTTCAAAGGGGCCAGGGGGTTAACTATGGCTACACCTTC. The whole variable domain, filled in from reference TRBV9 and TRBJ1-2, reads DSGVTQTPKHLITATGQRVTLRCSPRSGDLSVYWYQQSLDQGLQFLIQYYNGEERAKGNILERFSAQQFPDLHSELNLSSLELGDSALYFCASSVQRGQGVNYGYTFGSGTRLTVV.

The V and J genes are TRBV15 and TRBJ2-5, with 11 bases aligning to TRBD2. This CDR3 is built from 16 residues. The ends lost 3 bases at V and 3 bases at J; junction bases unmatched: 6. In germline, CDR1 is LNHNV, CDR2 YYDKDF (reference sequence). The CDR3 reads CATSSPIAGGKETQYF. The CDR3 DNA follows: TGTGCCACCAGCAGCCCCATAGCGGGAGGGAAAGAGACCCAGTACTTC.

The chain is built from TRBV27 and TRBJ2-7; 8 bases match TRBD1. The CDR3 length is 15 residues. V gave up 8 bases and J gave up 3 bases; unmatched junction bases: 12. Per the germline V gene, CDR1 is MNHEY and CDR2 is SMNVEV (reference sequence). The CDR3 nucleotides are TGTGCCAGCCGTTCGCTTTGGGGGACAGGCTACGAGCAGTACTTC. Its translation is CASRSLWGTGYEQYF.

V and J are TRBV9 and TRBJ2-7, with 8 bases matching TRBD1. Trimming cost V 4 bases and J 2 bases; bases outside gene matches: 8. This CDR3 is 15 amino acids long. The germline V gene encodes CDR1 SGDLS and CDR2 YYNGEE. The CDR3 is CASSPGQGETYEQYF. CDR3 sequence (DNA): TGTGCCAGCAGCCCCGGACAGGGAGAGACCTACGAGCAGTACTTC.

In this sample, this clone turned up once. This chain uses TRBV28 with TRBJ2-7, with TRBD1 matching 10 bases. J was trimmed by 5 bases and V by 6 bases; bases with no gene match: 10. Germline CDR1 is MDHEN and CDR2 is SYDVKM. CDR3 length: 15 residues. This CDR3 reads CASRLGQGMWDEQYF. The CDR3 DNA reads as TGTGCCAGCAGATTGGGACAGGGGATGTGGGACGAGCAGTACTTC. Drawing the rest from reference TRBV28 and TRBJ2-7, the complete variable domain is DVKVTQSSRYLVKRTGEKVFLECVQDMDHENMFWYRQDPGLGLRLIYFSYDVKMKEKGDIPEGYSVSREKKERFSLILESASTNQTSMYLCASRLGQGMWDEQYFGPGTRLTVT.

The V and J genes are TRBV5-1 and TRBJ2-3, with D possibly being TRBD1 or TRBD2 (6 bases each). The ends were cut back, 6 bases at V and 6 bases at J, with 17 bases in the middle. The CDR3 is made up of 14 amino acids. Germline lookup yields CDR1 SGHRS and CDR2 YFSETQ. The CDR3 loop reads CASKGGWSVDTQYF. The DNA of the CDR3 is TGCGCCAGCAAGGGGGGCTGGAGCGTTGATACGCAGTATTTT.

The chain is built from TRBV6-5 and TRBJ1-4; 8 bases are shared with TRBD1. The CDR3 has 13 residues. The trim removed 6 bases at V and 8 bases at J, leaving 5 bases unmatched. CDR1 is MNHEY and CDR2 is SVGAGI in the germline V gene. The CDR3 nucleotides read TGTGCCAGCAGGGCAGGGGGCCGGGAAAAACTGTTTTTT. Translation gives CASRAGGREKLFF.

V is TRBV6-5 and J is TRBJ1-2, with 9 nucleotides matching TRBD1. This CDR3 is 15 amino acids long. CDR1 MNHEY and CDR2 SVGAGI come from the germline V gene. With 4 bases clipped from V and 2 bases from J, the junction kept 5 bases outside the gene matches. The CDR3 sequence: CASSSGQGRNYGYTF. The CDR3 coding sequence is TGTGCCAGCAGTTCAGGACAGGGGCGAAACTATGGCTACACCTTC.

In the case of this clone: An end of the junction does not agree with germline; a read error may underlie this. The CDR3 region has the DNA TGCAGCGTGGAAGAGGCGCACCTAGGCTACACCTTC. This translates into CSVEEAHLGYTF. This chain uses TRBV29-1 with TRBJ1-2; no definite D call. From germline, CDR1 is SQVTM and CDR2 ANQGSEA. This CDR3 is 12 amino acids long.

This sequence joins TRBV6-1 and TRBJ2-3; 8 bases are shared with TRBD2. V gave up 1 base and J gave up 6 bases; unmatched junction bases: 3. The CDR3 runs 14 residues. CDR1 and CDR2 from the germline V gene are MNHNS and SASEGT. The chain's CDR3 is CASSEVGTRDTQYF. The CDR3 DNA follows: TGTGCCAGCAGTGAAGTTGGGACTAGGGATACGCAGTATTTT.

The rearrangement uses TRBV18 and TRBJ1-1, with TRBD1 matching over 7 bases. The CDR3 length is 14 residues. Germline loops: CDR1 KGHSH, CDR2 LQKENI. V shed 4 bases and J 3 bases; nucleotides not matched to a gene: 5. As DNA, the CDR3 is TGTGCCAGCTCACGCCGCCAGGGGGACACTGAAGCTTTCTTT. It codes for CASSRRQGDTEAFF.

V and J are TRBV6-4 and TRBJ2-3; tentatively, D is TRBD2 (5 bases). Per germline, CDR1 MRHNA and CDR2 SNTAGT. CDR3 length: 15 residues. The V and J ends lost 4 bases and 4 bases respectively, with 15 bases between them. CDR3 residues: CASSAYEGLADTQYF. The CDR3 nucleotides read TGTGCCAGCAGTGCGTATGAGGGATTGGCAGATACGCAGTATTTT.

The rearrangement joins TRBV11-3 to TRBJ1-1; 10 nucleotides align to TRBD1. J gave up 4 bases and V 6 bases, and 5 bases lay outside the gene matches. Germline values: CDR1 SGHNT, CDR2 YENEEA. This CDR3 is built from 14 residues. CDR3 protein: CASRSGQGSTEAFF. CDR3 nucleotides: TGTGCCAGCAGATCGGGACAGGGGAGCACTGAAGCTTTCTTT. The full variable domain, with the rest looked up from reference TRBV11-3 and TRBJ1-1, is EAGVVQSPRYKIIEKKQPVAFWCNPISGHNTLYWYLQNLGQGPELLIRYENEEAVDDSQLPKDRFSAERLKGVDSTLKIQPAELGDSAVYLCASRSGQGSTEAFFGQGTRLTVV.

The gene calls are TRBV5-1 and TRBJ2-5, with 9 bases identical to TRBD1. There are 15 residues in the CDR3. Germline V CDR1 and CDR2: SGHRS, YFSETQ. With 5 bases clipped from V and 4 bases from J, the junction kept 9 bases outside the gene matches. This CDR3 is CASRLGTGGGETQYF. CDR3 sequence (DNA): TGCGCCAGCAGGTTAGGAACAGGGGGCGGAGAGACCCAGTACTTC.

This clone was observed a few times. The chain links TRBV21-1 to TRBJ1-5. TRBV21-1 is noted as a pseudogene. This CDR3 has 16 amino acids. In DNA form, the CDR3 reads TGTGCCAGCAGCAAAGAGAGGCTGGTTGGGCTTCAGCCCCAGCATTTT. Translating it yields CASSKERLVGLQPQHF.

This clone was seen more than once but under ten times. The chain links TRBV19 to TRBJ1-5; D is perhaps TRBD1 (5 bases). Trimming pared 7 bases from V and 2 bases from J, leaving 15 bases between. Germline V gene data show CDR1 as LNHDA and CDR2 as SQIVND (reference sequence). The CDR3 consists of 15 residues. CDR3 bases: TGTGCCAGTACTAGGAGCAGGGAAGGCAATCAGCCCCAGCATTTT. This translates into CASTRSREGNQPQHF.

The chain recombines TRBV18 with TRBJ2-2, with 7 bases lining up with TRBD1. V trimming: 4 bases; J trimming: 7 bases; junction bases outside the gene matches: 3. The CDR3 loop spans 13 amino acids. Germline lookup yields CDR1 KGHSH and CDR2 LQKENI. The CDR3 DNA is TGTGCCAGCTCACTCCGACAGGGCGGGGAGCTGTTTTTT. Its translation: CASSLRQGGELFF.

This clone was detected once. At one end the junction does not follow the germline gene, possibly because of a read error. Written as DNA, the CDR3 is TGCTCCCATTCCCCCCCTTCACTAGGCGAGCAGTACTTC. As protein: CSHSPPSLGEQYF. This chain connects TRBV7-9 to TRBJ2-7; possible D gene TRBD2, 5 bases. Germline assignment: CDR1 SEHNR and CDR2 FQNEAQ (reference sequence). This CDR3 is 13 amino acids long.

A few counts support this clone. The CDR3 loop is CASSNPQSGSPLHF. The CDR3 coding sequence is TGTGCCAGCAGTAACCCTCAGTCAGGTTCACCCCTCCACTTT. This sequence joins TRBV6-5 and TRBJ1-6, with D uncertain. This CDR3 comprises 14 residues. The germline V gene has CDR1 MNHEY and CDR2 SVGAGI. Trimming pared 5 bases from V and 9 bases from J, leaving 14 bases between.

The chain couples TRBV7-9 to TRBJ1-2; D call uncertain. V lost 8 bases, J lost 1 base, and 11 bases lay in between. The CDR3 totals 13 residues. From germline, CDR1 is SEHNR and CDR2 FQNEAQ (reference sequence). The CDR3 spells CASGSTVNYGYTF. Written as DNA, the CDR3 is TGTGCCAGCGGGTCTACCGTTAACTATGGCTACACCTTC.

This clone was counted a single time. The CDR3 reads CASNQPGPSYTQYF. CDR3 in DNA: TGTGCCAGTAACCAACCCGGACCCAGCTATACGCAGTATTTT. The chain recombines TRBV19 with TRBJ2-3; D ambiguous. Germline V gene data show CDR1 as LNHDA and CDR2 as SQIVND (reference sequence). V was cut by 7 bases and J by 7 bases, with 18 bases left in between. CDR3 length: 14 residues.

The chain links TRBV5-6 to TRBJ1-2, with D perhaps matching TRBD1 (6 bases). The V end was cut by 1 base, the J end by 2 bases, with 12 bases between. There are 15 residues in the CDR3. CDR1 and CDR2 (germline): SGHDT, YYEEEE. This CDR3 reads CASSLRGYRNYGYTF. The CDR3 coding sequence is TGTGCCAGCAGCTTGAGGGGGTACAGGAACTATGGCTACACCTTC.

V is TRBV18 and J is TRBJ1-1; 9 bases are shared with TRBD1. There are 14 residues in the CDR3. Germline CDR1 and CDR2: KGHSH and LQKENI. V dropped 3 bases and J dropped 5; count of bases not matched to a gene: 4. CDR3 loop: CASSPPGQGTEAFF. The CDR3 nucleotides are TGTGCCAGCTCACCTCCGGGACAGGGAACTGAAGCTTTCTTT.

The chain uses TRBV4-1 and TRBJ2-1, with D possibly matching TRBD2 (5 bases). CDR1 is MGHRA, CDR2 YSYEKL, per germline. The CDR3 has 17 residues. Trimming removed 1 base at V and 3 bases at J, with 16 bases between. The CDR3 is CASSQVGRSGFYNEQFF. The CDR3 bases are TGCGCCAGCAGCCAAGTCGGCCGATCGGGGTTCTACAATGAGCAGTTCTTC.

This clone came up once. The V and J genes are TRBV6-1 and TRBJ2-7; TRBD2 aligns across 12 bases. The CDR3 extends over 15 amino acids. Germline values: CDR1 MNHNS, CDR2 SASEGT. The V and J ends lost 8 bases and 3 bases, in that order; junction bases with no gene match: 8. CDR3 nucleotides: TGTGCCAGCCTCTGGACTAGCGGGGTCAGCTACGAGCAGTACTTC. This gives the protein CASLWTSGVSYEQYF.

Turning to this clone: Other DNA sequences in the sample encode the same CDR3. The chain carries TRBV5-4 and TRBJ1-1; D remains ambiguous. Trimming left V 0 bases short and J 1 base short, with 10 bases between. Germline CDR1 is SGHNT and CDR2 is YYREEE (reference sequence). This CDR3 spans 15 amino acids. The chain's CDR3 is CASSLVPGSNTEAFF. The DNA for the CDR3 is TGTGCCAGCAGCTTGGTCCCCGGGTCGAACACTGAAGCTTTCTTT.